These 12 T cell receptor beta chains came from one sample sequenced in a study of Tregs in tolerant kidney transplant recipients. The repertoire was sequenced with immunoSEQ multiplex PCR; TCRdb's copy has only in-frame clones and lacks some. The table records under 45,000 clones, just under 97% of them present only once. The antigens for these receptors are not known. The sequencing input was Tregs from blood cultured with allogeneic cells. These receptors were collected from a human donor in good health.

V gene TRBV6-1 combines with J gene TRBJ2-5, with 7 bases identical to TRBD1. CDR1 is MNHNS, CDR2 SASEGT, per germline. This CDR3 region has 13 residues. The J segment lost 0 bases and the V segment lost 6 bases, leaving 1 base of the junction unmatched. CDR3 sequence: CASRTGYQETQYF. Here the CDR3 DNA reads TGTGCCAGCAGGACAGGGTACCAAGAGACCCAGTACTTC.

The genes are TRBV6-1 and TRBJ1-5; D not certain. Germline V gene lookup returns CDR1 MNHNS and CDR2 SASEGT. Trimming took 4 bases from V and 7 from J, leaving 11 bases between them. This CDR3 is 13 amino acids long. CDR3 coding DNA: TGTGCCAGCAGTGCTTGGATGGGCCAGCCCCAGCATTTT. It translates to CASSAWMGQPQHF.

V usage is TRBV10-3 and J usage is TRBJ2-5, with a possible D match to TRBD2 (6 bases). Trimming removed 10 bases from V and 8 bases from J, with 20 bases in between. The CDR3 is 13 amino acids. Per the germline V gene, CDR1 is ENHRY and CDR2 is SYGVKD. The CDR3 reads CATLGDSDGTQYF. The CDR3, as DNA: TGTGCCACCCTGGGGGACTCCGATGGAACCCAGTACTTC.

This clone was recorded once. The sample holds other DNA sequences that translate to the same CDR3. This chain uses TRBV14 with TRBJ2-5; D tentatively reads TRBD1 or TRBD2 (5 bases each). The CDR3 has 13 amino acids. With 4 bases removed from V and 2 bases from J, the gap between germline ends came to 8 bases. CDR1 is SGHDN, CDR2 FVKESK, per germline. The CDR3 DNA reads TGTGCCAGCAGCCGGGACCGTCAAGAGACCCAGTACTTC. This codes for CASSRDRQETQYF.

This clone was seen once. J is TRBJ2-1 and V is TRBV11-2; 7 positions agree with TRBD1. The CDR3 loop spans 15 amino acids. V shed 2 bases, J shed 1 base, and the junction held 2 bases outside the gene matches. Germline V CDR1 and CDR2: SGHAT, FQNNGV. The CDR3 nucleotides read TGTGCCAGCAGCTTAAGACAGGGATCCTACAATGAGCAGTTCTTC. This translates into CASSLRQGSYNEQFF.

This clone was recorded once. The V and J genes are TRBV5-1 and TRBJ2-5; D call uncertain. V dropped 4 bases and J dropped 2 bases, with 12 bases sitting between them. Germline V gene lookup returns CDR1 SGHRS and CDR2 YFSETQ. The CDR3 covers 14 residues. In DNA, the CDR3 is TGCGCCAGCAGCCACTTGACAACACAAGAGACCCAGTACTTC. Protein: CASSHLTTQETQYF. The full variable domain, rest sourced from reference TRBV5-1 and TRBJ2-5, is KAGVTQTPRYLIKTRGQQVTLSCSPISGHRSVSWYQQTPGQGLQFLFEYFSETQRNKGNFPGRFSGRQFSNSRSEMNVSTLELGDSALYLCASSHLTTQETQYFGPGTRLLVL.

The chain is built from TRBV5-1 and TRBJ1-1, with D possibly being TRBD1 (6 bases). Trimming shortened V by 0 bases and J by 9 bases, and 6 bases separated the two germline ends. This CDR3 comprises 11 residues. Per the germline V gene, CDR1 is SGHRS and CDR2 is YFSETQ. The CDR3 DNA reads TGCGCCAGCAGCTTGGGGGGGCAAGCTTTCTTT. Protein sequence: CASSLGGQAFF. Full variable domain (outside the CDR3, taken from reference TRBV5-1 and TRBJ1-1): KAGVTQTPRYLIKTRGQQVTLSCSPISGHRSVSWYQQTPGQGLQFLFEYFSETQRNKGNFPGRFSGRQFSNSRSEMNVSTLELGDSALYLCASSLGGQAFFGQGTRLTVV.

The chain uses TRBV7-2 and TRBJ2-7, with no clear D. This CDR3 region has 15 residues. CDR1 SGHTA and CDR2 FQGNSA come from the germline V gene. Trimming pared 1 base from V and 0 bases from J, leaving 10 bases between. CDR3 sequence: CASSLVSGSSYEQYF. The CDR3 DNA reads as TGTGCCAGCAGCTTAGTTTCCGGTAGCTCCTACGAGCAGTACTTC.

The CDR3 DNA reads TGTGCCAGCAGTTTACGTGCCTACTCGGGACTACCACCTGAGCAGTTCTTC. Translation gives CASSLRAYSGLPPEQFF. The V call is TRBV27, the J call TRBJ2-1; TRBD2 matches 7 bases. CDR3 length equals 17 residues. Germline V CDR1 and CDR2: MNHEY, SMNVEV (reference sequence). Trimming removed 2 bases from V and 9 bases from J; junction bases left unmatched: 16.

The chain couples TRBV28 to TRBJ1-1, with D unclear. The CDR3 is 15 amino acids. Trimming cost V 1 base and J 4 bases, with 13 bases left between them. Germline-derived CDR1 and CDR2 are MDHEN and SYDVKM. The CDR3 nucleotides read TGTGCCAGCAGTTTATATCTGGGGTCGAGCACTGAAGCTTTCTTT. Translated: CASSLYLGSSTEAFF.

The chain couples TRBV5-1 to TRBJ1-6; D may be TRBD1 (6 bases). V gave up 2 bases and J gave up 8 bases, with 17 bases separating them. Germline assignment: CDR1 SGHRS and CDR2 YFSETQ. The CDR3 contains 16 residues. This chain's CDR3 is CASSLQGFSGDSPLHF. In nucleotides, the CDR3 is TGCGCCAGCAGCTTACAGGGTTTCAGTGGGGATTCACCCCTCCACTTT.

This sequence joins TRBV5-6 and TRBJ1-2; 8 bases map to TRBD1. V dropped 0 bases and J dropped 10; count of bases not matched to a gene: 11. The CDR3 has 15 amino acids. Germline CDR1 SGHDT, CDR2 YYEEEE. This CDR3 is CASSLGVYGTGTYTF. The CDR3 coding sequence is TGTGCCAGCAGCTTGGGGGTGTACGGGACAGGAACCTACACCTTC.